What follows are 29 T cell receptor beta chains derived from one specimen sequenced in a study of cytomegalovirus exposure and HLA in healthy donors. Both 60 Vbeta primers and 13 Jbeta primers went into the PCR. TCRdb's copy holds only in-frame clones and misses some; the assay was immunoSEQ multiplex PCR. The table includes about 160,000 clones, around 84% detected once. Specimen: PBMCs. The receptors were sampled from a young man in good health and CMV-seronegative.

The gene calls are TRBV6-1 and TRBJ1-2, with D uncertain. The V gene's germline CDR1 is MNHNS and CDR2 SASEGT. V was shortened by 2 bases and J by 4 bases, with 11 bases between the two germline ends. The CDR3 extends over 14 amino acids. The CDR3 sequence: CASSEWNSPYGYTF. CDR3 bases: TGTGCCAGCAGTGAATGGAACAGCCCCTATGGCTACACCTTC.

The CDR3 coding sequence is TGTGCCAGCAGCCATAGCAATCAGCCCCAGCATTTT. Translated, it gives CASSHSNQPQHF. This chain joins TRBV7-9 and TRBJ1-5, with unresolved D. The V and J ends lost 5 bases and 0 bases respectively, with 2 bases between them. CDR3 length: 12 residues. CDR1 and CDR2 (germline): SEHNR, FQNEAQ (reference sequence).

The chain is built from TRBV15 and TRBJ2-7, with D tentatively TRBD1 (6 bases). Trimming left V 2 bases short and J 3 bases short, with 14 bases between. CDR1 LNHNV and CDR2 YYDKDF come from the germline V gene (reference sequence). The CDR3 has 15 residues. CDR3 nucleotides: TGTGCCACCAGCAGAAATCCAGGGGCGGACTACGAGCAGTACTTC. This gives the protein CATSRNPGADYEQYF.

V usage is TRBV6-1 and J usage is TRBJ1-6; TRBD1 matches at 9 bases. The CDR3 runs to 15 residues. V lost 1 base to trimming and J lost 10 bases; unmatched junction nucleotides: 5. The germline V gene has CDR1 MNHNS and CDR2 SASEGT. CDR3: CASSEGTGARSPLHF. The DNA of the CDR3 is TGTGCCAGCAGTGAAGGGACAGGGGCTCGGTCACCCCTCCACTTT.

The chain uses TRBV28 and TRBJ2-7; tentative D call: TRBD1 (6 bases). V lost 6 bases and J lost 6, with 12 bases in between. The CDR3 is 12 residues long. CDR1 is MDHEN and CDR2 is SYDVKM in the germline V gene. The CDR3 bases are TGTGCCAGCAGGGAGAACAGGGCCGAGCAGTACTTC. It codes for CASRENRAEQYF.

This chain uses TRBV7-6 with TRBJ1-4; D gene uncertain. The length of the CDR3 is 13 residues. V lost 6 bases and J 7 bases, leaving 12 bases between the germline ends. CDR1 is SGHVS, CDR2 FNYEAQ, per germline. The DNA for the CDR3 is TGTGCCAGCAGAGGTGGGCTGGGTGAAAAACTGTTTTTT. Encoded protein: CASRGGLGEKLFF. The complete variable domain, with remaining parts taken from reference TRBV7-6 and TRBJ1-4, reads GAGVSQSPRYKVTKRGQDVALRCDPISGHVSLYWYRQALGQGPEFLTYFNYEAQQDKSGLPNDRFSAERPEGSISTLTIQRTEQRDSAMYRCASRGGLGEKLFFGSGTQLSVL.

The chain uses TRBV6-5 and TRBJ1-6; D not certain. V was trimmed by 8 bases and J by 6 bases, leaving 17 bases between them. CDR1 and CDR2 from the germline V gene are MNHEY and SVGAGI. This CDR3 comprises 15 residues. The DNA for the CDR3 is TGTGCCAGCTCAATAGAGCGGGGAGCTAATTCACCCCTCCACTTT. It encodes CASSIERGANSPLHF.

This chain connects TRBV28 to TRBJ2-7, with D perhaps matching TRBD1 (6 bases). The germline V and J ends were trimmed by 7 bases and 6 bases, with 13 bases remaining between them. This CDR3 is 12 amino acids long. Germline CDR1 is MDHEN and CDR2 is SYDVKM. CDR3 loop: CASKQGRAEQYF. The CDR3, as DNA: TGTGCCAGCAAACAGGGACGGGCCGAGCAGTACTTC.

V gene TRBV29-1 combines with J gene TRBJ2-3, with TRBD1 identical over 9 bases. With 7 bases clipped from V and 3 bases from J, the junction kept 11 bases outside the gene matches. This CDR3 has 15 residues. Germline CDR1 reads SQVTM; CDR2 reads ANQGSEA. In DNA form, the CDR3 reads TGCAGCGCCGGGGTTGGGACAGGGACTACAGATACGCAGTATTTT. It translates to CSAGVGTGTTDTQYF.

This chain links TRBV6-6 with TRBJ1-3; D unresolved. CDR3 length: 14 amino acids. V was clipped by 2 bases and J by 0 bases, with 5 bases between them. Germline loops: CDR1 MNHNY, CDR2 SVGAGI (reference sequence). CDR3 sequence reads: CASSYGSSGNTIYF. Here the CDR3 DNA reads TGTGCCAGCAGTTACGGGAGCTCTGGAAACACCATATATTTT.

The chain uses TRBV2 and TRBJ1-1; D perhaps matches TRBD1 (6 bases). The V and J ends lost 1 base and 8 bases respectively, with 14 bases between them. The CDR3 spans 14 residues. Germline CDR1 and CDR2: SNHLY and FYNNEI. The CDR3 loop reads CASSEGSTGTEAFF. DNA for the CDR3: TGTGCCAGCAGTGAAGGATCGACAGGTACGGAAGCTTTCTTT. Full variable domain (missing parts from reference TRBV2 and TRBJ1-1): EPEVTQTPSHQVTQMGQEVILRCVPISNHLYFYWYRQILGQKVEFLVSFYNNEISEKSEIFDDQFSVERPDGSNFTLKIRSTKLEDSAMYFCASSEGSTGTEAFFGQGTRLTVV.

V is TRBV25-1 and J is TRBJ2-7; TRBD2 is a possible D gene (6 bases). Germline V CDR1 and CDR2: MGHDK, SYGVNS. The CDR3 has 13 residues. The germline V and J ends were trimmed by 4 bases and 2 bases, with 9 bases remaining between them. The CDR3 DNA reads TGTGCCAGCAGTGGGGACTGGCCCTACGAGCAGTACTTC. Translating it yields CASSGDWPYEQYF.

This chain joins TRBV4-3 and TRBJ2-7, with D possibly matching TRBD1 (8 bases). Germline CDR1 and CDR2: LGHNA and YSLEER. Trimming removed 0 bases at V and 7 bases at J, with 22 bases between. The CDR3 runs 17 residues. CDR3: CASSQERGAGGAWEQYF. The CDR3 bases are TGCGCCAGCAGCCAAGAACGGGGGGCAGGGGGCGCCTGGGAGCAGTACTTC.

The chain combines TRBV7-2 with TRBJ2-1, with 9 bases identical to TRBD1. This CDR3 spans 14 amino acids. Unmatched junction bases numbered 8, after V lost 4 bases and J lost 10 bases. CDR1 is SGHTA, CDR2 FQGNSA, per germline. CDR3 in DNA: TGTGCCAGCAGCTCCCTCCCCGGGACAGGGGAGCAGTTCTTC. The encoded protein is CASSSLPGTGEQFF.

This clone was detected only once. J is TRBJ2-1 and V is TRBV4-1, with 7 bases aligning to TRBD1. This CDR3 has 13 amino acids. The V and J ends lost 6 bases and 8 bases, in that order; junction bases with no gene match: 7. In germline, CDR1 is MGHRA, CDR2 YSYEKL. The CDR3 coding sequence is TGCGCCAGCAGGTCGGGACAGCTGGATGAGCAGTTCTTC. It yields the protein CASRSGQLDEQFF.

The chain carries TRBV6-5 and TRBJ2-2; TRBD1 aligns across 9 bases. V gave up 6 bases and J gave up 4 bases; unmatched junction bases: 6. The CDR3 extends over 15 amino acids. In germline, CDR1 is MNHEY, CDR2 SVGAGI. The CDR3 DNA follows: TGTGCCAGCAGCCCGACAGGGGGTGTCACCGGGGAGCTGTTTTTT. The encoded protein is CASSPTGGVTGELFF.

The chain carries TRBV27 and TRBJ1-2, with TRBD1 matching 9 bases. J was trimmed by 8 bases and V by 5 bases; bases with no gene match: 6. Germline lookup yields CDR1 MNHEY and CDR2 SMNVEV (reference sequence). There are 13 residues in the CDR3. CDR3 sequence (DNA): TGTGCCAGCAGTACACAGGGGGCGCACGGCTACACCTTC. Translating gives CASSTQGAHGYTF.

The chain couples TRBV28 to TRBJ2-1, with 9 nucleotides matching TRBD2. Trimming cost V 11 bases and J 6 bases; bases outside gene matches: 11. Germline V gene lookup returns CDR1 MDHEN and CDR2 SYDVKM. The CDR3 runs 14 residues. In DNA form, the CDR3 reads TGTGCCGGCAAGGAGGCGGGAGGGCCCAATGAGCAGTTCTTC. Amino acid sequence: CAGKEAGGPNEQFF. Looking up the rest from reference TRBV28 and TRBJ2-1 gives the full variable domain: DVKVTQSSRYLVKRTGEKVFLECVQDMDHENMFWYRQDPGLGLRLIYFSYDVKMKEKGDIPEGYSVSREKKERFSLILESASTNQTSMYLCAGKEAGGPNEQFFGPGTRLTVL.

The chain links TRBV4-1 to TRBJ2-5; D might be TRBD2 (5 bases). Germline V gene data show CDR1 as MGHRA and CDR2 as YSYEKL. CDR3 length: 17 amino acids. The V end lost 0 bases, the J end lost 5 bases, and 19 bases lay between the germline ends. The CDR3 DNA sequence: TGCGCCAGCAGCCAAGAGAGTATAATTGAGGGCGGGGAGACCCAGTACTTC. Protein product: CASSQESIIEGGETQYF.

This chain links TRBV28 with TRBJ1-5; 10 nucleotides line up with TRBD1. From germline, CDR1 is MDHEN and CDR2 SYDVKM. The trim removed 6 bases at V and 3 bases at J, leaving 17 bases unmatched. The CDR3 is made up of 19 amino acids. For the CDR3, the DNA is TGTGCCAGCAGCTTTGGTATTGGCGACAGGGGGCGATCCAATCAGCCCCAGCATTTT. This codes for CASSFGIGDRGRSNQPQHF.

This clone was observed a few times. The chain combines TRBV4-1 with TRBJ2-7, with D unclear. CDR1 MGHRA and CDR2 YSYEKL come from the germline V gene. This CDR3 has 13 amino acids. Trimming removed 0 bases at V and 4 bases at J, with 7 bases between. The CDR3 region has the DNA TGCGCCAGCAGCCAAGAATCGAGATACGAGCAGTACTTC. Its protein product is CASSQESRYEQYF.

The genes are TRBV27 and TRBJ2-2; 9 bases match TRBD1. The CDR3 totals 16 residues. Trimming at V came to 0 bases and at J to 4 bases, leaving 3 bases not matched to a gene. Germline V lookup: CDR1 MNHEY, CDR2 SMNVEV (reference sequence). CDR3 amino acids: CASSLSGQGITGELFF. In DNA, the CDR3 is TGTGCCAGCAGTTTATCGGGACAGGGAATCACCGGGGAGCTGTTTTTT.

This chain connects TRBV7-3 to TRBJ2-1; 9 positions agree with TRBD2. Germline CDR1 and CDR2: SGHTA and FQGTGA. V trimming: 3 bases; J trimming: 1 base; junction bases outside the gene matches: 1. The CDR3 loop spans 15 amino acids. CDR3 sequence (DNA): TGTGCCAGCAGCTTGCTAGCGGGGTCCTACAATGAGCAGTTCTTC. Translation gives CASSLLAGSYNEQFF. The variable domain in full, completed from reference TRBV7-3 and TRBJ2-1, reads GAGVSQTPSNKVTEKGKYVELRCDPISGHTALYWYRQSLGQGPEFLIYFQGTGAADDSGLPNDRFFAVRPEGSVSTLKIQRTERGDSAVYLCASSLLAGSYNEQFFGPGTRLTVL.

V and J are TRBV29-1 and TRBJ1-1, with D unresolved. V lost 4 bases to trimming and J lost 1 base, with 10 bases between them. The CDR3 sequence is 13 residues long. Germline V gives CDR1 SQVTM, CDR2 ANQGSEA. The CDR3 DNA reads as TGCAGCGTTGCGAATCAACAGAACACTGAAGCTTTCTTT. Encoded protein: CSVANQQNTEAFF.

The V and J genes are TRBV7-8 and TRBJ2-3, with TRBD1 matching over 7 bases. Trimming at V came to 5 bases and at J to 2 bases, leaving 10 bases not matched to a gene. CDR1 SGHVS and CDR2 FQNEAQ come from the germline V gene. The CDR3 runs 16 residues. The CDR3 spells CASSPGTKGATDTQYF. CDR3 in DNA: TGTGCCAGCAGCCCTGGGACGAAGGGGGCCACAGATACGCAGTATTTT.

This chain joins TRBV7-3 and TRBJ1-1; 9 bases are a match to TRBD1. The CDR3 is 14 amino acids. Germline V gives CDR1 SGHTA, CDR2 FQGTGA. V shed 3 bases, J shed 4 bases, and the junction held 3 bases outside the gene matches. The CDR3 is CASSFGQGTTEAFF. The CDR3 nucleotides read TGTGCCAGCAGCTTCGGACAGGGGACCACTGAAGCTTTCTTT.

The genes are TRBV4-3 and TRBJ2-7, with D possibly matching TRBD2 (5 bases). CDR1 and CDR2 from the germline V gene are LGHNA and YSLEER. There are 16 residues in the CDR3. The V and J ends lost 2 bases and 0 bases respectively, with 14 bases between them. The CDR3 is CASSQWWGGSSYEQYF. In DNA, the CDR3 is TGCGCCAGCAGCCAATGGTGGGGTGGGAGCTCCTACGAGCAGTACTTC.

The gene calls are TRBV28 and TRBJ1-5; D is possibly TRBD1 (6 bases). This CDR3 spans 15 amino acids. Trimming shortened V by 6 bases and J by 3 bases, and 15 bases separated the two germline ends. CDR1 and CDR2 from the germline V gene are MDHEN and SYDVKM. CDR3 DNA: TGTGCCAGCAGACTACCGGGACAACCCAATCAGCCCCAGCATTTT. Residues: CASRLPGQPNQPQHF.

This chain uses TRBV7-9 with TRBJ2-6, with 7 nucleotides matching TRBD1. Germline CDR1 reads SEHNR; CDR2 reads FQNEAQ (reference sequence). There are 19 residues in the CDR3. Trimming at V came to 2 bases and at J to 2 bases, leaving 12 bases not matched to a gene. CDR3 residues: CASSLSLQGKIAGANVLTF. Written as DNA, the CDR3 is TGTGCCAGCAGCTTATCGTTACAGGGGAAGATTGCTGGGGCCAACGTCCTGACTTTC.